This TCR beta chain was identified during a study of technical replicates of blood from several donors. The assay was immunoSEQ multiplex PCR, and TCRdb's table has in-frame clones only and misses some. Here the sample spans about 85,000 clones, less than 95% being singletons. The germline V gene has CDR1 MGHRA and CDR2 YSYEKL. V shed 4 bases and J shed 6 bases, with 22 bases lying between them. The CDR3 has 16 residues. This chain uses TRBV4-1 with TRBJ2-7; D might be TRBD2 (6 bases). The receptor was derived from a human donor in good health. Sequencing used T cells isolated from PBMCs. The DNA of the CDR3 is TGCGCCAGCAGCCTCTGGGGACTCCCCGCCGGGGGCGAGCAGTACTTC. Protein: CASSLWGLPAGGEQYF.